This T cell receptor (beta chain) was sequenced for a study of blood T cell repertoires in COVID-19. As for the study in general: Collection of acute and convalescent COVID-19 samples took place in the United States, Italy and Spain. Sources were T cells, B-cell-depleted T cells, or PBMCs; the material itself was cDNA or gDNA.

Per the original data handling: Using reference gene primer amplification, nucleated cell counts were estimated. Sequenced by immunoSEQ multiplex PCR; TCRdb stores in-frame clones only, minus some. V and J calls and clone size come straight from that table; D and trimming were deduced from the DNA. This sample has roughly 250,000 clones, with 75% to 90% found just once. Cohort assignment relied on participant-reported clinical history. The clonotype originates from a woman under 40 who had recovered from COVID-19. Sequencing used PBMCs or T cells enriched from blood (not recorded which).

The chain's CDR3 is CASSQPPGQSSQETQYF. The CDR3 DNA reads TGTGCCAGCAGCCAACCCCCGGGACAGAGCAGCCAAGAGACCCAGTACTTC. The chain uses TRBV3-1 (or the pseudogene TRBV3-2) and TRBJ2-5; 7 bases are shared with TRBD1. The V segment lost 2 bases and the J segment 1 base; nucleotides outside the gene matches: 10. CDR1 is LGHDT and CDR2 is YNNKEL in the germline V gene (reference sequence). This CDR3 has 17 residues.